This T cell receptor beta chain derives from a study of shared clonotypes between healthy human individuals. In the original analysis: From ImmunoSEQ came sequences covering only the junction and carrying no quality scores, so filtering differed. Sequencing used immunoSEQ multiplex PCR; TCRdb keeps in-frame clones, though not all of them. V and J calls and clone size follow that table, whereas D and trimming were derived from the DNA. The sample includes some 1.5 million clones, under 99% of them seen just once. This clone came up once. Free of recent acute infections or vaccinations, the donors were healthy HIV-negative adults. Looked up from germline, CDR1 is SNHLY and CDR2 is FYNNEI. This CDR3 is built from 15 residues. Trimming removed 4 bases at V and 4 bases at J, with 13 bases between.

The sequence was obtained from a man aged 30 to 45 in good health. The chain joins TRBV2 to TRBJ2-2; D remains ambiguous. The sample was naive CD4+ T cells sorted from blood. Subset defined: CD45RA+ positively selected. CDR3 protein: CASSGLTALTGELFF. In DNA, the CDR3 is TGTGCCAGCAGTGGACTCACAGCCCTCACCGGGGAGCTGTTTTTT.